This T cell receptor (beta chain) was recorded in a study of identical twins. TCRdb processed the 5' RACE reads anew with MiXCR; each CDR3 protein has one entry. The sample consists of 420,000 or so distinct CDR3 sequences, less than 20% of them appearing once. Sequencing was carried out using naive T cells sorted from blood. This sequence was found in a man over 45 in good health.

In DNA form, the CDR3 reads TGCAGTGCTAGAGCAGGGGCGTCTTACGAGCAGTACTTC. Residues: CSARAGASYEQYF. J is TRBJ2-7 and V is TRBV20-1; weak D call: TRBD1 (6 bases). The CDR3 length is 13 residues. Trimming left V 1 base short and J 4 bases short, with 11 bases between. Germline lookup yields CDR1 DFQATT and CDR2 SNEGSKA (reference sequence).